This T cell receptor (beta chain) derives from a study of blood T cell repertoires in COVID-19 (dated by TCRdb to about 2020). For context, the study as a whole: Samples covering the acute and convalescent phases of COVID-19 were provided by collaborators in the United States, Italy and Spain. The material from the prospective study consisted of cDNA or gDNA derived from T cells, B-cell-depleted T cells, or PBMCs. Deeply sampled blood TCRbeta repertoires from subjects exposed to, actively infected with, or recovered from COVID-19 were included in the dataset. A freely available public database, intended as a resource for researchers studying the immune response to SARS-CoV-2, is where the repertoires were released. Samples came from the ongoing ImmuneRACE study (first 160 participants) plus 1,254 subjects from 6 global collaborators. Sample metadata almost always included a de-identified subject ID, COVID-19 status, age in years and sex. Where available, HLA class I and class II types were obtained from metadata supplied by the sample provider rather than from assay-based typing. What the study reported, not specific to this receptor: The amount of clinical and demographic metadata varied by source and participant and was provided uncurated.

The immunoSEQ Assay, a bias-controlled multiplex PCR, was used to amplify TCRbeta CDR3 regions from genomic DNA. In the original analysis: Within the assay, amplification of reference gene primers was used to estimate how many nucleated cells each sample contained. Sequence reads were collapsed and filtered to measure the absolute abundance of every unique TCRbeta CDR3 rearrangement. For each sample, productive Simpson clonality was calculated as the square root of Simpson's diversity index over productive rearrangements. TCRdb limited this immuneACCESS table to in-frame rearrangements with V and J called. A share of clones is missing; checked studies link under half to unresolved V genes, and the rest is unexplained. The V and J calls and clone size are taken from that table; D and trimming were inferred from the DNA. Here the sample has 650,000 to 800,000 clones; 85% to 90% occur a single time. The top ten hold roughly 0.26% of the sample.

The germline V gene gives CDR1 as SGHAT and CDR2 as FQNNGV. Reading from cysteine to phenylalanine, the CDR3 counts 19 amino acids. Of the read, only the CDR3 DNA is kept; its 57 bases are in frame from base 1. V loses 5 bases, J loses 4 bases, and the germline ends lie 26 bases apart. Comments on this clone: Its target antigen remains unknown. The record has no base qualities; no much larger clone is one base away.

Whole blood was collected in K2EDTA tubes by collaborating institutions according to the institutions' own protocols. Collaborator samples were shipped for TCRbeta analysis as frozen whole blood, isolated PBMCs, or DNA extracted from either sample type. The sequencing sample was made of peripheral blood. The receptor was isolated from a woman under 30 with acute or convalescent COVID-19. The sequence links TRBV11-2 to TRBJ1-4; the D gene is possibly TRBD1, with 6 bases matching. The CDR3 corresponds to CASSPGVLGGAKINEKLFF. Here is the DNA: TGTGCCAGCAGCCCAGGGGTTTTAGGGGGTGCAAAGATTAATGAAAAACTGTTTTTT.